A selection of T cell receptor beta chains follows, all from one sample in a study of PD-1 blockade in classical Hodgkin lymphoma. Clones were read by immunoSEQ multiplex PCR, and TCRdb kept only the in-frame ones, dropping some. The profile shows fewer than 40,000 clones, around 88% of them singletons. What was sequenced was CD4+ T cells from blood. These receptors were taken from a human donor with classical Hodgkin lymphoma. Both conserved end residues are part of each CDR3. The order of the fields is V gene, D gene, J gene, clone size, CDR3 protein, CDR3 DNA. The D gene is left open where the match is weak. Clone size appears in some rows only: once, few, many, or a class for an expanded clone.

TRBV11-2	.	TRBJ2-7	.	CASSRGSSYEQYF	TGTGCCAGCAGCCGCGGGTCCTCCTACGAGCAGTACTTC
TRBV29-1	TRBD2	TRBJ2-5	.	CSVKLSGGPETQYF	TGCAGCGTTAAGTTGTCGGGAGGGCCAGAGACCCAGTACTTC
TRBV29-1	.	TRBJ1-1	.	CSVVRPLNTEAFF	TGCAGCGTTGTGAGGCCGTTGAACACTGAAGCTTTCTTT
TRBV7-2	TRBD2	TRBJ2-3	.	CASSLVGTSGTDTQYF	TGTGCCAGCAGCTTAGTAGGTACTAGCGGCACAGATACGCAGTATTTT
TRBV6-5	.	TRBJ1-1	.	CASRRTTGTEAFF	TGTGCCAGCAGGAGGACCACCGGAACTGAAGCTTTCTTT
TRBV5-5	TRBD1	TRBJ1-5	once	CASSYTGDQPQHF	TGTGCCAGCAGCTATACAGGGGATCAGCCCCAGCATTTT
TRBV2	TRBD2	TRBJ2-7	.	CASSVVAGHSYEQYF	TGTGCCAGCAGTGTGGTAGCGGGACACTCCTACGAGCAGTACTTC
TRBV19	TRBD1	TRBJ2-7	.	CASSSEDRGRYEQYF	TGTGCCAGTAGTTCTGAAGACAGGGGGCGGTACGAGCAGTACTTC
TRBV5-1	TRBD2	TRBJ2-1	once	CASSSLAANYNEQFF	TGCGCCAGCAGCAGTCTAGCGGCGAATTACAATGAGCAGTTCTTC
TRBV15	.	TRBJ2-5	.	CATSRPQETQYF	TGTGCCACCAGCAGACCCCAAGAGACCCAGTACTTC
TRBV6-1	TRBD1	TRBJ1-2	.	CASNDGQGNYGYTF	TGTGCCAGCAACGATGGACAGGGGAACTATGGCTACACCTTC
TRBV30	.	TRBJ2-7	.	CACYTGVGPYEQYF	TGTGCCTGTTACACGGGCGTAGGCCCCTACGAGCAGTACTTC
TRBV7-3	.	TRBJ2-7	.	CASRDWVEGPYEQYF	TGTGCCAGCAGGGACTGGGTCGAGGGTCCCTACGAGCAGTACTTC
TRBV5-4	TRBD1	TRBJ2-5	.	CASRQGAVETQYF	TGTGCCAGCAGACAGGGGGCGGTGGAGACCCAGTACTTC
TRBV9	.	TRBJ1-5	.	CASSVDGQPNQPQHF	TGTGCCAGCAGCGTAGACGGCCAGCCTAATCAGCCCCAGCATTTT
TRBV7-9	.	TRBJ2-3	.	CASSGLTDTQYF	TGTGCCAGCAGCGGGCTTACAGATACGCAGTATTTT
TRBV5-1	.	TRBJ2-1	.	CASSIYNEQFF	TGCGCCAGCAGCATATACAATGAGCAGTTCTTC
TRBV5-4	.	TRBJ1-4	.	CASSAGGEAEKLFF	TGTGCCAGCAGCGCGGGTGGGGAAGCCGAAAAACTGTTTTTT
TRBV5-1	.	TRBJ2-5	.	CASSLALAVETQYF	TGCGCCAGCAGCTTGGCCTTGGCGGTAGAGACCCAGTACTTC
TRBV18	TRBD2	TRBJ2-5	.	CASSRLILGLAEGVETQYF	TGTGCCAGCTCACGACTCATCCTCGGACTAGCGGAGGGCGTGGAGACCCAGTACTTC
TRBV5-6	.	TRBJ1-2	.	CASSLSPGLDYGYTF	TGTGCCAGCAGCTTGTCTCCGGGGCTCGACTATGGCTACACCTTC
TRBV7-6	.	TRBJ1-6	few	CASSRQQTGSPLHF	TGTGCCAGCAGCCGTCAACAGACAGGTTCACCCCTCCACTTT
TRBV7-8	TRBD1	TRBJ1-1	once	CASSSQGISTEAFF	TGTGCCAGCAGCTCACAGGGGATTAGCACTGAAGCTTTCTTT
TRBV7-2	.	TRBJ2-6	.	CASSLDSGANVLTF	TGTGCCAGCAGCTTAGACTCTGGGGCCAACGTCCTGACTTTC
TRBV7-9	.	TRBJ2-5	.	CASSFDPLRGARETQYF	TGTGCCAGCAGCTTTGACCCGCTACGGGGGGCCCGGGAGACCCAGTACTTC
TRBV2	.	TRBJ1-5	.	CASSAIRQHQPQHF	TGTGCCAGCAGTGCGATACGACAGCATCAGCCCCAGCATTTT
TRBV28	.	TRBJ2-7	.	CASNTRGIGYEQYF	TGTGCCAGCAACACCAGGGGCATCGGCTACGAGCAGTACTTC
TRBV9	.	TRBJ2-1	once	CASSVGGGRFYNEQFF	TGTGCCAGCAGCGTAGGAGGTGGGAGGTTTTACAATGAGCAGTTCTTC
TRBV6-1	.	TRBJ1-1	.	CASKDEANTEAFF	TGTGCCAGCAAGGATGAAGCGAACACTGAAGCTTTCTTT
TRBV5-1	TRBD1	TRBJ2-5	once	CASSLDRAVQETQYF	TGCGCCAGCAGCTTAGACAGGGCTGTCCAAGAGACCCAGTACTTC
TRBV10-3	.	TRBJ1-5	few	CAIIVGPQHF	TGTGCCATCATTGTTGGGCCCCAGCATTTT
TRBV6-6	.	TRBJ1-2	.	CASSPVNEPGRDGYTF	TGTGCCAGCAGCCCCGTTAATGAGCCGGGACGAGATGGCTACACCTTC
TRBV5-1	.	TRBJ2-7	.	CASSLRGPYEQYF	TGCGCCAGCAGCTTGCGGGGCCCCTACGAGCAGTACTTC
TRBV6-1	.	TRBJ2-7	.	CASSEGPSAAYEQYF	TGTGCCAGCAGTGAAGGCCCTAGCGCAGCCTACGAGCAGTACTTC
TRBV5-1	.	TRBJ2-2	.	CASSFRTRGSGELFF	TGCGCCAGCAGCTTCAGGACAAGAGGGTCCGGGGAGCTGTTTTTT
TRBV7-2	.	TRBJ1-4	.	CASSLGGNNEKLFF	TGTGCCAGCAGCTTAGGGGGGAACAATGAAAAACTGTTTTTT
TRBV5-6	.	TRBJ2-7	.	CASSRLSVEQYF	TGTGCCAGCAGCCGACTCTCCGTCGAGCAGTACTTC
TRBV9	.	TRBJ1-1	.	CASSVVGGATEAFF	TGTGCCAGCAGCGTAGTCGGGGGAGCCACTGAAGCTTTCTTT
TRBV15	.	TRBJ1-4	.	CATSRVRGPEKLFF	TGTGCCACCAGCAGAGTCAGGGGCCCCGAAAAACTGTTTTTT
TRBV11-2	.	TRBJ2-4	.	CASSLVFLDTPNIQYF	TGTGCCAGCAGCTTAGTCTTTTTGGACACTCCAAACATTCAGTACTTC
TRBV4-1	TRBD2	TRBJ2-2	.	CASSPGGGRGTGELFF	TGCGCCAGCAGTCCCGGCGGCGGGAGGGGCACCGGGGAGCTGTTTTTT
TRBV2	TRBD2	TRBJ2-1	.	CASSETTSGRQFF	TGTGCCAGCAGTGAAACAACTAGCGGTAGGCAGTTCTTC
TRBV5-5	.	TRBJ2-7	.	CASSLAPGAPYEQYF	TGTGCCAGCAGCTTGGCCCCGGGGGCCCCCTACGAGCAGTACTTC
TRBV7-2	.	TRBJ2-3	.	CASSLGGQRPSTDTQYF	TGTGCCAGCAGCCTCGGAGGACAGCGTCCTAGCACAGATACGCAGTATTTT
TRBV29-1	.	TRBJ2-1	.	CSAHGYYNEQFF	TGCAGCGCTCATGGCTACTACAATGAGCAGTTCTTC
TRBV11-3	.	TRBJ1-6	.	CASSLVGGALHF	TGTGCCAGCAGCTTAGTTGGGGGAGCCCTCCACTTT
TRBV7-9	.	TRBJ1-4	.	CASGLGGRGNEKLFF	TGTGCCAGCGGGCTCGGAGGGAGGGGTAATGAAAAACTGTTTTTT
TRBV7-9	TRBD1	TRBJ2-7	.	CASSFLGQGAGEQYF	TGTGCCAGCAGCTTCCTTGGACAGGGGGCGGGAGAGCAGTACTTC